This T cell receptor beta chain was captured in a study of control samples from healthy donors and cancer patients. TCRdb's copy holds only in-frame clones and misses some; the assay was immunoSEQ multiplex PCR. The sample lists 150,000 or so clones; about nine tenths were seen once. The CDR3 extends over 14 amino acids. V was pared by 3 bases and J by 6 bases, with 15 bases between. Per germline, CDR1 LGHDT and CDR2 YNNKEL (reference sequence). The chain uses TRBV3-1 (or the pseudogene TRBV3-2) and TRBJ2-7; D might be TRBD1 (6 bases). What was sequenced was blood. The clonotype comes from a man in his forties in good health. The CDR3 DNA sequence: TGTGCCAGCAGCCATTTTCCCCTACAGGGCGAGCAGTACTTC. Its translation is CASSHFPLQGEQYF.